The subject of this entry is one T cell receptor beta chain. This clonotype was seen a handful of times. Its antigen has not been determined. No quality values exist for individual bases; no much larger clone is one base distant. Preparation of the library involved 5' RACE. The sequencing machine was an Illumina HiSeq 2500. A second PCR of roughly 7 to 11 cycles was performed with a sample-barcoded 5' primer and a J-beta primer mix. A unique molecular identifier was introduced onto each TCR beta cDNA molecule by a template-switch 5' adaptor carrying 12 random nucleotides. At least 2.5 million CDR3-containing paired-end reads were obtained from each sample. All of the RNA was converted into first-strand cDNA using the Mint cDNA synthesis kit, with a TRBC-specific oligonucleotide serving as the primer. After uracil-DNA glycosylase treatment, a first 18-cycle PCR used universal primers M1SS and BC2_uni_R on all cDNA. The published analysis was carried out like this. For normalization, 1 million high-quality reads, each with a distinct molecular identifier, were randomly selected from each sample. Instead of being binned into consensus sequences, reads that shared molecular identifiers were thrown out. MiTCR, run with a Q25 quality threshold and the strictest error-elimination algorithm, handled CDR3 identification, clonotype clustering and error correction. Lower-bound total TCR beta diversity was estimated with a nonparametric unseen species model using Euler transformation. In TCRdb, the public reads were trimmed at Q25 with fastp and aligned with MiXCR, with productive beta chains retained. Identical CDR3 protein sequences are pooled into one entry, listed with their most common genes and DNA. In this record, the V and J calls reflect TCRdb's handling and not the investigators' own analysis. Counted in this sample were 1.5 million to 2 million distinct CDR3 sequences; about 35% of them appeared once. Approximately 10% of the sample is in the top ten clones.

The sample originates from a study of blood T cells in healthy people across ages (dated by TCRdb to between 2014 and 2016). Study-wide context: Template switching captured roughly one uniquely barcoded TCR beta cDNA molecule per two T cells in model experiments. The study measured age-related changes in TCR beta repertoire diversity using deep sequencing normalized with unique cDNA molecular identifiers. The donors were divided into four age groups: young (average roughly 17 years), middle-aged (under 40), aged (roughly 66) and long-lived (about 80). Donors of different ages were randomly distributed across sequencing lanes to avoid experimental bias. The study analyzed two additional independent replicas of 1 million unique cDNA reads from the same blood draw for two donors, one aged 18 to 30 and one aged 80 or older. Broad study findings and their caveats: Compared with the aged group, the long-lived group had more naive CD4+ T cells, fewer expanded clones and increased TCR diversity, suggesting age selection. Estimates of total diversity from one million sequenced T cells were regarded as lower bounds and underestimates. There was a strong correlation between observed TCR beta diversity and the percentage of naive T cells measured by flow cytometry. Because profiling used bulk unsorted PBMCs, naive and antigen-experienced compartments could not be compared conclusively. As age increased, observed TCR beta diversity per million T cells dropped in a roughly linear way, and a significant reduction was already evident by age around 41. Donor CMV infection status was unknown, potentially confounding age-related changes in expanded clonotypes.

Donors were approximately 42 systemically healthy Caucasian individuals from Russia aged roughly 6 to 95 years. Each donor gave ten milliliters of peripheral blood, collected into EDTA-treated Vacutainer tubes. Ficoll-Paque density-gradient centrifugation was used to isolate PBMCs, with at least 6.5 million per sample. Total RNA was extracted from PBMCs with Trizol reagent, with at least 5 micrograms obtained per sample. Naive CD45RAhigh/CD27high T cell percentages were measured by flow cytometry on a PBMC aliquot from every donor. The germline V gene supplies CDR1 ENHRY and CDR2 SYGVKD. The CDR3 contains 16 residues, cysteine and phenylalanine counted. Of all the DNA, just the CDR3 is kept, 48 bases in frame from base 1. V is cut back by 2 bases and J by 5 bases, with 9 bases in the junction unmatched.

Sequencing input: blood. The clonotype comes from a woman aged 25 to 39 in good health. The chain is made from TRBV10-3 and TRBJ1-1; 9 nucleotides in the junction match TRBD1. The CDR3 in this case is CAISESRATGGTEAFF. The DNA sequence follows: TGTGCCATCAGTGAGAGCCGAGCGACAGGGGGAACTGAAGCTTTCTTT.